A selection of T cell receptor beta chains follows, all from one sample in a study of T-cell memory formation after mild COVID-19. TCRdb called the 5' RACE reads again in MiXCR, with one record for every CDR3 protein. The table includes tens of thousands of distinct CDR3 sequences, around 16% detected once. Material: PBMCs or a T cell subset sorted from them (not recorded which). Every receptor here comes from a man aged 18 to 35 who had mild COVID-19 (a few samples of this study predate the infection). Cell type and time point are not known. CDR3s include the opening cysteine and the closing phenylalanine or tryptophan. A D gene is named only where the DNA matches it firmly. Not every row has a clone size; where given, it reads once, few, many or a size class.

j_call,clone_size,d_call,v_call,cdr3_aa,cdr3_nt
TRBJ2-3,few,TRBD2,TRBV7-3,CASSLKAGLEADTQYF,TGTGCCAGCAGCTTAAAAGCGGGGTTGGAGGCAGATACGCAGTATTTT
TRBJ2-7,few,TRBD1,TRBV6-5,CASSSRDSSYEQYF,TGTGCCAGCAGCTCCCGGGACAGCTCCTACGAGCAGTACTTC
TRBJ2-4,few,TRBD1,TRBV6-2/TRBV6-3,CASSPGQGGGIQYF,TGTGCCAGCAGCCCGGGACAGGGAGGAGGCATTCAGTACTTC
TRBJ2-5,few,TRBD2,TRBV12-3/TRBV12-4,CASSSSSGEETQYF,TGTGCCAGCAGTTCCTCTAGCGGGGAAGAGACCCAGTACTTC
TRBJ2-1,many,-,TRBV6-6,CASSYSIQLDSPYNEQFF,TGTGCCAGCAGTTACTCGATCCAGTTGGACAGCCCGTACAATGAGCAGTTCTTC
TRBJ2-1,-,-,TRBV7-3,CASSPGHGNEQFF,TGTGCCAGCAGCCCTGGACACGGGAATGAGCAGTTCTTC
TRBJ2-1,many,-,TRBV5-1,CASSWITLRGYNEQFF,TGCGCCAGCAGCTGGATCACTCTCCGGGGCTACAATGAGCAGTTCTTC
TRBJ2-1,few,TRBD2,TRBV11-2,CASSLASGGASEQFF,TGTGCCAGCAGCTTAGCTAGCGGGGGGGCATCTGAGCAGTTCTTC
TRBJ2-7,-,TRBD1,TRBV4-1,CASSQETGGNYEQYF,TGCGCCAGCAGCCAAGAAACAGGGGGAAACTACGAGCAGTACTTC
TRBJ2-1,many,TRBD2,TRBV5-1,CASSLFQRGSSYNEQFF,TGCGCCAGCAGCTTGTTCCAGCGGGGGTCCTCCTACAATGAGCAGTTCTTC
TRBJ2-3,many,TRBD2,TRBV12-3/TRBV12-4,CASSPPGLATDTQYF,TGTGCCAGCAGTCCTCCGGGACTAGCTACAGATACGCAGTATTTT
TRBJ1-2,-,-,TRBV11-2,CASSLVADYGYTF,TGTGCCAGCAGCTTAGTCGCAGACTATGGCTACACCTTC
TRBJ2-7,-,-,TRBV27,CASSSHRIAYEQYF,TGTGCCAGCAGCTCACACAGGATCGCCTACGAGCAGTACTTC
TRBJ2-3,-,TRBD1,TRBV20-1,CSASIGTGGTDTQYF,TGCAGTGCTAGTATTGGGACAGGGGGCACAGATACGCAGTATTTT
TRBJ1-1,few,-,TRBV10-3,CAISLSPEGGQTEAFF,TGTGCCATCAGCTTATCCCCGGAGGGGGGGCAAACTGAAGCTTTCTTT
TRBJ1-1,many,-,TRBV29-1,CSGSWGANTEAFF,TGCAGCGGGTCATGGGGGGCGAACACTGAAGCTTTCTTT
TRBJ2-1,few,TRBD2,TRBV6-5,CASSYSPGLAGNEQFF,TGTGCCAGCAGTTACTCACCGGGACTAGCGGGGAATGAGCAGTTCTTC
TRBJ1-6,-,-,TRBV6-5,CASSYSGEASPLHF,TGTGCCAGCAGTTACTCGGGGGAGGCATCACCCCTCCACTTT
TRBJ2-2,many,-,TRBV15,CATSTTRGAGELFF,TGTGCCACCAGCACGACTAGGGGGGCCGGGGAGCTGTTTTTT
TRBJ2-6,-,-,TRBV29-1,CSALLGANVLTF,TGCAGCGCACTCCTCGGGGCCAACGTCCTGACTTTC
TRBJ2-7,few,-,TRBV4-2,CASSQVPGASSYEQYF,TGTGCCAGCAGCCAAGTCCCCGGGGCGAGCTCCTACGAGCAGTACTTC
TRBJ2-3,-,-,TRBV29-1,CSVREWDTQYF,TGCAGCGTCAGGGAGTGGGATACGCAGTATTTT
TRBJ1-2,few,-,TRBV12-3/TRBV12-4,CASSLVTGGYGYTF,TGTGCCAGCAGTTTAGTCACCGGGGGCTATGGCTACACCTTC
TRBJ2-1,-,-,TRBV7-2,CASSLLGGTPPNEQFF,TGTGCCAGCAGCTTATTGGGGGGTACGCCCCCCAATGAGCAGTTCTTC
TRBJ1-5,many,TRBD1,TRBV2,CATRTGYVDQPQHF,TGTGCCACAAGGACAGGGTATGTGGATCAGCCCCAGCATTTT
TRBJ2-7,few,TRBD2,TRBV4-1,CASSRRREGEQYF,TGCGCCAGCAGCCGCCGCAGGGAGGGGGAGCAGTACTTC
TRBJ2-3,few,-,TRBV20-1,CSASGRASTDTQYF,TGCAGTGCGTCGGGCAGGGCAAGCACAGATACGCAGTATTTT
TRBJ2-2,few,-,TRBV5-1,CASSLEEAGELFF,TGCGCCAGCAGCTTGGAGGAGGCCGGGGAGCTGTTTTTT
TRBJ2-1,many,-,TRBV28,CASSSPLGTPGSYNEQFF,TGTGCCAGCAGTTCTCCCCTTGGGACCCCAGGGTCCTACAATGAGCAGTTCTTC
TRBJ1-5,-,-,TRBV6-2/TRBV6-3,CASSSNSNQPQHF,TGTGCCAGCAGCTCGAATAGCAATCAGCCCCAGCATTTT
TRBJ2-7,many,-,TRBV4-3,CASSQASHSTYEQYF,TGCGCCAGCAGCCAAGCCTCCCATTCAACCTACGAGCAGTACTTC
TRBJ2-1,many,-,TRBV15,CATSREMEYYNEQFF,TGTGCCACCAGCAGAGAAATGGAATACTACAATGAGCAGTTCTTC
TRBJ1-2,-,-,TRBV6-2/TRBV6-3,CASSPRVSNGYTF,TGTGCCAGCAGCCCTCGCGTCTCGAATGGCTACACCTTC
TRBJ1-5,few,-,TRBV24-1,CATSDGGNQPQHF,TGTGCCACCAGTGACGGGGGCAATCAGCCCCAGCATTTT
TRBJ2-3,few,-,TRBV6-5,CASSYQGGGNTQYF,TGTGCCAGCAGTTACCAAGGGGGGGGGAATACGCAGTATTTT
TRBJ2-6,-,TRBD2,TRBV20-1,CSATSGGPSGANVLTF,TGCAGTGCTACGAGCGGGGGACCCTCTGGGGCCAACGTCCTGACTTTC
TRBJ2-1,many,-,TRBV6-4,CASSDSGNEQFF,TGTGCCAGCAGTGACTCTGGCAATGAGCAGTTCTTC
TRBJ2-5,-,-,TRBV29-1,CSVEDLRAGRETQYF,TGCAGCGTTGAAGATCTCAGGGCGGGTCGGGAGACCCAGTACTTC
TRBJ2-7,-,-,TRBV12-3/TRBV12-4,CASRGDEQYF,TGTGCCAGCAGAGGCGACGAGCAGTACTTC
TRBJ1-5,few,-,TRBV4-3,CASSLRAYDRQPQHF,TGCGCCAGCAGTCTCCGGGCCTACGATAGGCAGCCCCAGCATTTT
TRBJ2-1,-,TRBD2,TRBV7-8,CASSPSTSREQFF,TGTGCCAGCAGCCCCTCGACTAGCCGGGAGCAGTTCTTC
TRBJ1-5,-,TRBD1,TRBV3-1,CASSQDWTGHNQPQHF,TGTGCCAGCAGCCAAGATTGGACAGGCCACAATCAGCCCCAGCATTTT
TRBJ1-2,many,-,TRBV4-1,CASSLDSTNYGYTF,TGCGCCAGCAGCCTGGACAGTACTAACTATGGCTACACCTTC
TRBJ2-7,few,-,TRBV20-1,CSARAREKTYEQYF,TGCAGTGCTAGAGCCCGGGAGAAAACCTACGAGCAGTACTTC
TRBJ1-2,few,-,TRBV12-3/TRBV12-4,CATLKVGYTF,TGTGCTACACTGAAAGTCGGCTACACCTTC
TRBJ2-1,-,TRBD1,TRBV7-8,CASSSRGPGSYNEQFF,TGTGCCAGCAGCTCCAGGGGGCCGGGATCCTACAATGAGCAGTTCTTC